These 11 T cell receptor beta chains came from one sample sequenced in a study of regulatory T cells in long-lasting Graves disease. Time point meaning: newly diagnosed GD, antithyroid drugs for less than 3 months. Researchers made the TCR library from RNA that was extracted from PBMCs. Relying on iRepertoire HTBI primers and Arm-PCR of CDR3 regions, the team built TCR beta libraries. TCRdb processed the multiplex PCR reads anew with MiXCR; each CDR3 protein has one entry. The repertoire includes about 540,000 distinct CDR3 sequences, 13% of them detected once, and roughly a tenth sits in the top ten. This sample was also put to use in a study of T cells in Graves' hyperthyroidism and ophthalmopathy.

The sample was peripheral blood mononuclear cells (PBMCs), taken at new diagnosis, from a patient treated with antithyroid drugs. These receptors all stem from a man aged 30 to 45 with Graves disease.

The sample holds many counts of this clonotype. V usage is TRBV30 and J usage is TRBJ2-2; maybe TRBD2 (8 bases). Trimming took 4 bases from V and 3 from J, leaving 18 bases between them. CDR1 GTSNPN and CDR2 SVGIG come from the germline V gene (reference sequence). There are 16 residues in the CDR3. The CDR3 bases are TGTGCCTGGACTAACCCGGGAGGGGGCGACACCGGGGAGCTGTTTTTT. Encoded protein: CAWTNPGGGDTGELFF.

This clonotype was detected only a few times. The chain uses TRBV19 and TRBJ2-1; TRBD2 agrees at 9 bases. Germline-derived CDR1 and CDR2 are LNHDA and SQIVND (reference sequence). There are 13 residues in the CDR3. Trimming cost V 5 bases and J 14 bases; bases outside gene matches: 10. The CDR3 region is CASSAPPQREEFF. CDR3 bases: TGTGCCAGTAGTGCCCCCCCCCAGCGGGAGGAGTTCTTC.

This clonotype was detected only once. The rearrangement uses TRBV19 and TRBJ1-2; D might be TRBD1 (5 bases). Trimming removed 6 bases at V and 5 bases at J, with 13 bases between. Per the germline V gene, CDR1 is LNHDA and CDR2 is SQIVND (reference sequence). The CDR3 sequence is 13 residues long. The CDR3 sequence is CASRSGEVYGYTF. CDR3 nucleotides: TGTGCCAGTAGATCGGGGGAGGTTTATGGCTACACCTTC.

About this clonotype itself: A much bigger clone sits one base away, suggesting this may be a read error. The genes are TRBV5-1 and TRBJ1-5, with 7 bases fitting TRBD1. CDR1 and CDR2 from the germline V gene are SGHRS and YFSETQ. The CDR3 has 15 amino acids. The CDR3 nucleotides are TGCACCAGCAGACCTACAGGGGACCGCAATCAGCCCCAGCATTTT. It translates to CTSRPTGDRNQPQHF.

This clonotype was recorded at least ten times. This chain uses TRBV6-2 or TRBV6-3 with TRBJ1-5; TRBD1 might be the D (6 bases). Germline loops: CDR1 MNHEY, CDR2 SVGEGT. V lost 7 bases to trimming and J lost 7 bases, with 20 bases between them. This CDR3 is built from 15 residues. The CDR3 DNA sequence: TGTGCCAGCACCCGTGGAAATACAGGGAGCCAGCCCCAGCATTTT. This sequence encodes CASTRGNTGSQPQHF.

Details on this clonotype: Possible read error: a much larger clone is one base away. V and J are TRBV15 and TRBJ2-1; D gene uncertain. CDR1 and CDR2 (germline): LNHNV, YYDKDF (reference sequence). The CDR3 contains 13 residues. The CDR3: CATSSMVGNEQLF. The CDR3 coding sequence is TGTGCCACCAGCAGTATGGTTGGTAATGAGCAGCTCTTC.

The chain uses TRBV28 and TRBJ2-1; 8 bases map to TRBD2. The V segment lost 6 bases and the J segment 4 bases; nucleotides outside the gene matches: 8. The CDR3 runs to 15 residues. Germline-derived CDR1 and CDR2 are MDHEN and SYDVKM. Written as DNA, the CDR3 is TGTGCCAGCAGCGGGCGGGAGGTGCGATACAATGAGCAGTTCTTC. This gives the protein CASSGREVRYNEQFF.

V usage is TRBV14 and J usage is TRBJ2-7; 8 bases align to TRBD2. The germline V gene has CDR1 SGHDN and CDR2 FVKESK. V lost 4 bases and J lost 0; bases outside the gene matches: 5. The CDR3 has 15 amino acids. The CDR3 spells CASSPGGTSSYEQYF. The CDR3 nucleotides are TGTGCCAGCAGCCCCGGAGGGACTAGCTCCTACGAGCAGTACTTC.

This clonotype has at least ten counts. CDR3 DNA: TGTGCCAGCAGCTTAGGACCTGGGGGAGAGACCCAGTACTTC. The encoded protein is CASSLGPGGETQYF. The V gene is TRBV11-2, the J gene TRBJ2-5; D possibly uses TRBD1 or TRBD2 (5 bases each). Trimming cost V 1 base and J 4 bases, with 10 bases left between them. The CDR3 extends over 14 amino acids. Germline V gives CDR1 SGHAT, CDR2 FQNNGV.

This clonotype was counted ten times or more. The chain uses TRBV2 and TRBJ2-7; 7 nucleotides agree with TRBD1. Per the germline V gene, CDR1 is SNHLY and CDR2 is FYNNEI. The CDR3 runs 14 residues. V lost 6 bases to trimming and J lost 2 bases; unmatched junction nucleotides: 7. The CDR3 here is CASRTGTDTYEQYF. The CDR3, as DNA: TGTGCCAGCAGGACCGGGACAGATACCTACGAGCAGTACTTC.

In the case of this clonotype: A much larger clone differs from this one at a single base, so this may be a read error. The CDR3 end shows no conserved phenylalanine or tryptophan, and so a read error is likely. The genes are TRBV6-5 and TRBJ1-2, with TRBD1 matching 9 bases. J lost 5 bases, V lost 0 bases, and 7 bases had no gene match. CDR1 MNHEY and CDR2 SVGAGI come from the germline V gene. The CDR3 length is 16 residues. The CDR3 spells CASSYSATGGTYGYTY. CDR3 coding DNA: TGTGCCAGCAGTTACTCCGCGACAGGGGGGACATATGGCTACACCTAC.